This T cell receptor (beta chain) was profiled in a study of CD8+ T cells in alopecia areata. Looking at the study overall: Oral tofacitinib, 5 to 10 mg twice daily, was given in an open-label trial.

The table lists this clone with a count of one. Germline V CDR1 and CDR2: MNHNY, SVGAGI (reference sequence). CDR3 length: 15 residues. V lost 6 bases, J lost 6 bases, and 7 bases stayed unmatched. Following extraction, RNA underwent reverse transcription to cDNA, which served as the sequencing template. Assay used: immunoSEQ multiplex PCR; TCRdb lists only in-frame clones, some missing. This table has 90,000 to 100,000 clones, approximately 60% appearing once. Regarding treatment: oral pan-JAK inhibitor, 5-10 mg twice daily. The source is a human donor with alopecia areata. The source material was CD8+ T cells sorted from blood, sampled at week 4, from a patient treated with tofacitinib. The chain recombines TRBV6-6 with TRBJ2-3; TRBD2 matches at 12 bases. The CDR3 DNA follows: TGTGCCAGCAGATTGACTAGCGGGGGAACCGATACGCAGTATTTT. It yields the protein CASRLTSGGTDTQYF.